These 25 T cell receptor beta chains share one sample of origin, sequenced in a study of cytotoxic CD8 clonotypes in ibrutinib-treated CLL. Generated by immunoSEQ multiplex PCR, the TCRdb table keeps only in-frame clones and is missing some. The sample shows approximately 350,000 clones, 67% of them seen only once. Material: PBMCs, obtained after 36 months of ibrutinib treatment. The source is a human donor with chronic lymphocytic leukemia.

J is TRBJ2-5 and V is TRBV19; the match to TRBD2 covers 16 bases. This CDR3 has 21 residues. V gave up 5 bases and J gave up 4 bases; unmatched junction bases: 19. The germline gives CDR1 LNHDA, CDR2 SQIVND (reference sequence). The CDR3 coding sequence is TGTGCCAGTAGTGCTTTGCTGGGCCCGGGACTAGCGGGGGGGCCGCGAGAGACCCAGTACTTC. Amino acid sequence: CASSALLGPGLAGGPRETQYF. Together with reference TRBV19 and TRBJ2-5, the CDR3 gives the full variable domain: DGGITQSPKYLFRKEGQNVTLSCEQNLNHDAMYWYRQDPGQGLRLIYYSQIVNDFQKGDIAEGYSVSREKKESFPLTVTSAQKNPTAFYLCASSALLGPGLAGGPRETQYFGPGTRLLVL.

This clone occurred a few times. The V call is TRBV18, the J call TRBJ1-4, with TRBD1 matching over 9 bases. Germline trimming cut 3 bases from V and 7 bases from J; bases unmatched to any gene: 6. Germline CDR1 reads KGHSH; CDR2 reads LQKENI. This CDR3 spans 15 amino acids. The CDR3 loop is CASSPGQGRFEKLFF. DNA for the CDR3: TGTGCCAGCTCACCGGGACAGGGTCGGTTTGAAAAACTGTTTTTT.

This chain connects TRBV23-1 to TRBJ2-1; D not resolved. TRBV23-1 is identified as an open reading frame with a role that is uncertain. The V end lost 0 bases, the J end lost 8 bases, and 17 bases lay between the germline ends. This CDR3 is 16 amino acids long. The CDR3 sequence: CASSQSERDVMHEQFF. The CDR3 nucleotides read TGCGCCAGCAGTCAATCGGAGAGAGACGTAATGCATGAGCAGTTCTTC.

Details on this clone: The sample carries other DNA sequences with the same CDR3. The chain joins TRBV4-3 to TRBJ2-7, with 7 bases that match TRBD1. This CDR3 is built from 13 residues. V lost 1 base and J lost 5; bases outside the gene matches: 2. CDR1 and CDR2 (germline): LGHNA, YSLEER. The DNA for the CDR3 is TGCGCCAGCAGCCAAGGACAGGGCCACGAGCAGTACTTC. Translation gives CASSQGQGHEQYF.

The genes are TRBV7-9 and TRBJ2-5; tentative D call: TRBD2 (6 bases). The V and J ends lost 10 bases and 0 bases respectively, with 9 bases between them. There are 12 residues in the CDR3. CDR1 and CDR2 (germline): SEHNR, FQNEAQ (reference sequence). CDR3: CAIRGNQETQYF. CDR3 nucleotide sequence: TGTGCCATCCGGGGGAACCAAGAGACCCAGTACTTC.

This sequence joins TRBV5-1 and TRBJ2-2; tentatively, D is TRBD2 (5 bases). V lost 5 bases, J lost 7 bases, and 15 bases lay in between. Looked up from germline, CDR1 is SGHRS and CDR2 is YFSETQ. This CDR3 region has 14 residues. The CDR3 loop is CASSQDARVGELFF. CDR3 nucleotides: TGCGCCAGCAGTCAAGACGCGAGGGTCGGGGAGCTGTTTTTT. Full variable domain (remainder filled in from reference TRBV5-1 and TRBJ2-2): KAGVTQTPRYLIKTRGQQVTLSCSPISGHRSVSWYQQTPGQGLQFLFEYFSETQRNKGNFPGRFSGRQFSNSRSEMNVSTLELGDSALYLCASSQDARVGELFFGEGSRLTVL.

This clone was seen more than once but under ten times. V is TRBV6-5 and J is TRBJ2-1, with a tentative D call TRBD2 (5 bases). CDR3 length: 13 amino acids. In germline, CDR1 is MNHEY, CDR2 SVGAGI. V lost 5 bases, J lost 12 bases, and 17 bases lay in between. DNA of the CDR3: TGTGCCAGCAGTCCAGCCCGCTGGGGAGCGCAGTTCTTC. Its protein is CASSPARWGAQFF.

The gene calls are TRBV2 and TRBJ1-1, with D possibly matching TRBD1 (6 bases). The CDR3 contains 10 residues. V lost 8 bases and J 7 bases, leaving 8 bases between the germline ends. Germline assignment: CDR1 SNHLY and CDR2 FYNNEI. CDR3 sequence (DNA): TGTGCCAGCCTAGGGGGTGAAGCTTTCTTT. This encodes CASLGGEAFF.

The V call is TRBV5-1, the J call TRBJ2-7; 15 bases are shared with TRBD2. The CDR3 length is 17 residues. The germline gives CDR1 SGHRS, CDR2 YFSETQ. V lost 4 bases to trimming and J lost 2 bases; unmatched junction nucleotides: 7. Here the CDR3 reads CASSRTSGGAHTYEQYF. DNA of the CDR3: TGCGCCAGCAGCCGGACTAGCGGGGGGGCGCACACCTACGAGCAGTACTTC.

The V and J genes are TRBV6-5 and TRBJ2-7; D gene unclear. The germline CDR1 and CDR2 sequences are MNHEY and SVGAGI. This CDR3 is built from 13 residues. V lost 8 bases and J 2 bases, leaving 13 bases between the germline ends. The CDR3 nucleotides read TGTGCCAGCTCTCTGTCCTACACCTACGAGCAGTACTTC. This codes for CASSLSYTYEQYF.

V and J are TRBV28 and TRBJ2-2; D remains ambiguous. Trimming stripped 7 bases from V and 4 bases from J, with 10 bases between. The CDR3 is made up of 13 amino acids. Germline lookup yields CDR1 MDHEN and CDR2 SYDVKM. CDR3 sequence (DNA): TGTGCCAGCAACATCCAGGTCACCGGGGAGCTGTTTTTT. Its protein product is CASNIQVTGELFF.

This chain joins TRBV27 and TRBJ2-1; maybe TRBD1 (5 bases). V lost 6 bases and J 3 bases, leaving 21 bases between the germline ends. The CDR3 runs to 17 residues. The germline gives CDR1 MNHEY, CDR2 SMNVEV (reference sequence). CDR3 nucleotide sequence: TGTGCCAGCAGAGGTCGGTATTTGGGGCCGAACTACAATGAGCAGTTCTTC. Protein product: CASRGRYLGPNYNEQFF.

The table lists this clone with a few counts. V is TRBV7-9 and J is TRBJ1-5, with 9 bases fitting TRBD1. From germline, CDR1 is SEHNR and CDR2 FQNEAQ (reference sequence). With 2 bases clipped from V and 5 bases from J, the junction kept 10 bases outside the gene matches. This CDR3 spans 17 amino acids. As DNA, the CDR3 is TGTGCCAGCAGCTTATGGACCGGGACAGGGAAAGATCAGCCCCAGCATTTT. Translated: CASSLWTGTGKDQPQHF.

The genes are TRBV9 and TRBJ2-3, with D maybe TRBD2 (6 bases). The germline CDR1 and CDR2 sequences are SGDLS and YYNGEE. Trimming removed 0 bases at V and 4 bases at J, with 15 bases between. CDR3 length: 16 residues. The CDR3 region has the DNA TGTGCCAGCAGCGTAGCTGCGGGCGGGAACTCAGATACGCAGTATTTT. It codes for CASSVAAGGNSDTQYF.

This clone was recorded a few times. This sequence joins TRBV2 and TRBJ2-5, with TRBD2 identical over 9 bases. The CDR3 extends over 13 amino acids. In germline, CDR1 is SNHLY, CDR2 FYNNEI. The V segment lost 8 bases and the J segment 5 bases; nucleotides outside the gene matches: 6. The CDR3 DNA sequence: TGTGCCAGCCGAGCGGGAGGAGGGGAGACCCAGTACTTC. It yields the protein CASRAGGGETQYF.

This chain links TRBV19 with TRBJ2-2; D perhaps matches TRBD2 (5 bases). The CDR3 sequence is 14 residues long. Looked up from germline, CDR1 is LNHDA and CDR2 is SQIVND (reference sequence). V lost 6 bases, J lost 1 base, and 9 bases lay in between. CDR3 protein: CASRPGLNTGELFF. The CDR3, as DNA: TGTGCCAGTAGGCCGGGATTGAACACCGGGGAGCTGTTTTTT.

On this clone: Other nucleotide sequences from this sample produce the same CDR3. This chain links TRBV29-1 with TRBJ2-7, with 8 positions matching TRBD1. Losses at the gene ends were 4 bases for V and 0 bases for J; bases not matched to a gene: 2. The V gene's germline CDR1 is SQVTM and CDR2 ANQGSEA. This CDR3 region has 13 residues. For the CDR3, the DNA is TGCAGCGTTGCGGGGACAGGCTCCTACGAGCAGTACTTC. Its protein product is CSVAGTGSYEQYF.

In DNA form, the CDR3 reads TGTGCCAGCAGGACGACGAATCCGAACACCGGGGAGCTGTTTTTT. As protein: CASRTTNPNTGELFF. The chain has TRBV2 and TRBJ2-2, with D hard to call. V dropped 6 bases and J dropped 0 bases, with 11 bases sitting between them. CDR1 is SNHLY, CDR2 FYNNEI, per germline. This CDR3 has 15 amino acids.

The genes are TRBV6-1 and TRBJ1-4; possible D gene TRBD1, 5 bases. V was clipped by 4 bases and J by 8 bases, with 8 bases between them. Germline values: CDR1 MNHNS, CDR2 SASEGT. The CDR3 spans 12 residues. The CDR3 region has the DNA TGTGCCAGCAGTGTGCAGGGAGAAAAACTGTTTTTT. Residues: CASSVQGEKLFF.

V gene TRBV5-1 combines with J gene TRBJ2-4; weak D call: TRBD1 (5 bases). Germline V lookup: CDR1 SGHRS, CDR2 YFSETQ. This CDR3 is 14 amino acids long. V was trimmed by 0 bases and J by 8 bases, leaving 12 bases between them. Here the CDR3 DNA reads TGCGCCAGCAGCTTGGGACAGCCTAAGGACATTCAGTACTTC. It is translated as CASSLGQPKDIQYF. The variable domain in full, completed from reference TRBV5-1 and TRBJ2-4, reads KAGVTQTPRYLIKTRGQQVTLSCSPISGHRSVSWYQQTPGQGLQFLFEYFSETQRNKGNFPGRFSGRQFSNSRSEMNVSTLELGDSALYLCASSLGQPKDIQYFGAGTRLSVL.

The chain combines TRBV11-2 with TRBJ2-3; 7 bases match TRBD1. CDR1 is SGHAT, CDR2 FQNNGV, per germline. The CDR3 is 15 residues long. J lost 3 bases, V lost 5 bases, and 8 bases had no gene match. CDR3 coding DNA: TGTGCCAGCAGCATCACGGGACAGATGACAGATACGCAGTATTTT. It specifies CASSITGQMTDTQYF.

This chain uses TRBV6-5 with TRBJ1-1; tentatively, D is TRBD1 (6 bases). The CDR3 has 14 residues. Germline V gene sequence: CDR1 MNHEY, CDR2 SVGAGI. V dropped 5 bases and J dropped 1 base, with 11 bases sitting between them. The CDR3 here is CASSLGQTNTEAFF. Here the CDR3 DNA reads TGTGCCAGCAGTCTAGGACAGACGAACACTGAAGCTTTCTTT.

CDR3 region: CASREVSGTPVIRANVLTF. The CDR3 DNA follows: TGTGCCAGTAGAGAGGTTTCCGGGACACCGGTTATTAGGGCCAACGTCCTGACTTTC. The rearrangement uses TRBV19 and TRBJ2-6, with D possibly TRBD1 on 6 matching bases. Trimming shortened V by 6 bases and J by 5 bases, and 26 bases separated the two germline ends. Germline V gene lookup returns CDR1 LNHDA and CDR2 SQIVND (reference sequence). There are 19 residues in the CDR3. Supplemented by reference TRBV19 and TRBJ2-6, the full variable domain reads DGGITQSPKYLFRKEGQNVTLSCEQNLNHDAMYWYRQDPGQGLRLIYYSQIVNDFQKGDIAEGYSVSREKKESFPLTVTSAQKNPTAFYLCASREVSGTPVIRANVLTFGAGSRLTVL.

The J gene is TRBJ1-3, the V gene TRBV5-1, with D maybe TRBD1 (5 bases). Germline CDR1 reads SGHRS; CDR2 reads YFSETQ. CDR3 length equals 15 residues. Trimming removed 5 bases at V and 0 bases at J, with 12 bases between. The CDR3 is CASSRDSVSGNTIYF. The CDR3 nucleotides read TGCGCCAGCAGTAGGGACTCCGTCTCTGGAAACACCATATATTTT.

In DNA form, the CDR3 reads TGTGCCAGCAGCATTACAGGGGGAACTGAAGCTTTCTTT. It specifies CASSITGGTEAFF. The chain has TRBV6-6 and TRBJ1-1; 8 nucleotides agree with TRBD1. CDR3 length: 13 residues. Germline assignment: CDR1 MNHNY and CDR2 SVGAGI (reference sequence). V dropped 6 bases and J dropped 5; count of bases not matched to a gene: 5.